Here is one T cell receptor beta chain with its context. The data originate from a study of regulatory T cells in long-lasting Graves disease. Time point denoted: persistent/refractory GD, antithyroid drugs over 5 years with positive TRAb. PBMC-extracted RNA yielded the TCR library. Arm-PCR of CDR3 regions and iRepertoire HTBI primers were the basis on which TCR beta libraries were built. TCRdb reanalysed the multiplex PCR reads using MiXCR and keeps one entry per CDR3 protein. The table lists about 470,000 distinct CDR3 sequences, around 20% of them singletons. The V end was cut by 2 bases, the J end by 3 bases, with 8 bases between. CDR1 and CDR2 from the germline V gene are MNHEY and SMNVEV (reference sequence). The CDR3 spans 14 residues.

The source is a female donor with Graves disease. The material sequenced was peripheral blood mononuclear cells (PBMCs), taken when the disease was refractory, from a patient treated with antithyroid drugs. The V call is TRBV27, the J call TRBJ1-5; the D is unclear. In DNA, the CDR3 is TGTGCCAGCAGTTTAGGTAATGCCAATCAGCCCCAGCATTTT. The encoded protein is CASSLGNANQPQHF.